The 7 T cell receptor beta chains listed next were all sequenced from one sample in a study of a mutant IDH1 vaccine in newly diagnosed glioma. Noted time point: week 47, end of study. Vaccine doses each comprised 300 ug of mutant IDH1 20-mer peptide, with topical imiquimod. Assay: immunoSEQ multiplex PCR; the TCRdb copy retains only in-frame clones and omits some. The data hold fewer than 55,000 clones, with 65% observed a single time. The antigens these receptors bind are not known. This sample comprised peripheral blood mononuclear cells (PBMCs), obtained from a glioma patient whose treatment included an IDH1 peptide vaccine. The receptor source for this set is a man aged 35-49 years with glioma. Some clones in this sample may be carry-over from other donors' samples.

This clone was detected only a few times. This chain links TRBV13 with TRBJ1-3; D remains ambiguous. Germline CDR1 reads PRHDT; CDR2 reads FYEKMQ (reference sequence). CDR3 length equals 16 residues. V shed 5 bases and J shed 7 bases, with 21 bases lying between them. The DNA of the CDR3 is TGTGCCAGCAGCGAAGCCGGGCCCCAGACGCGGAACACCATATATTTT. This encodes CASSEAGPQTRNTIYF.

This chain uses TRBV4-1 with TRBJ1-1; 10 bases agree with TRBD1. Trimming cost V 2 bases and J 3 bases; bases outside gene matches: 3. The CDR3 is 15 amino acids. Germline loops: CDR1 MGHRA, CDR2 YSYEKL. CDR3 amino acids: CASSQSGQGDTEAFF. CDR3 nucleotides: TGCGCCAGCAGCCAATCTGGACAGGGGGACACTGAAGCTTTCTTT.

This clone was recorded once. The chain has TRBV7-2 and TRBJ1-1, with a weak D call TRBD1 (5 bases). Germline CDR1 reads SGHTA; CDR2 reads FQGNSA. CDR3 size: 13 residues. Trimming stripped 3 bases from V and 6 bases from J, with 11 bases between. CDR3 loop: CASSLAGGAEAFF. For the CDR3, the DNA is TGTGCCAGCAGCTTGGCCGGGGGGGCTGAAGCTTTCTTT.

In this sample, this clone turned up a few times. The gene calls are TRBV5-1 and TRBJ1-6; D is uncertain. V shed 0 bases and J shed 6 bases, with 10 bases lying between them. The CDR3 runs to 15 residues. CDR1 SGHRS and CDR2 YFSETQ come from the germline V gene. CDR3 amino acids: CASSLGQAANSPLHF. CDR3 sequence (DNA): TGCGCCAGCAGCTTGGGTCAGGCGGCTAATTCACCCCTCCACTTT.

This sequence joins TRBV18 and TRBJ1-3; D ambiguous. CDR3 length: 13 residues. The germline CDR1 and CDR2 sequences are KGHSH and LQKENI. V was trimmed by 4 bases and J by 8 bases, leaving 12 bases between them. The CDR3 DNA sequence: TGTGCCAGCTCACTTTCCCCCGGGGACACCATATATTTT. It encodes CASSLSPGDTIYF.

The CDR3 loop reads CASSRGQGGNEKLFF. CDR3 DNA sequence: TGTGCCAGCTCACGCGGACAGGGAGGTAATGAAAAACTGTTTTTT. The chain links TRBV18 to TRBJ1-4, with 8 bases matching TRBD1. The CDR3 sequence is 15 residues long. The junction had 5 bases not matched to a gene; V was cut back by 4 bases and J by 4 bases. CDR1 is KGHSH, CDR2 LQKENI, per germline.

The CDR3 coding sequence is TGTGCCAGCAGCTTGCGACTAGCGGGGGTCGAGCAGTACTTC. Its translation: CASSLRLAGVEQYF. The chain links TRBV5-4 to TRBJ2-7; 12 bases match TRBD2. Germline CDR1 is SGHNT and CDR2 is YYREEE (reference sequence). The ends lost 1 base at V and 6 bases at J; junction bases unmatched: 2. The CDR3 runs 14 residues.